A selection of T cell receptor beta chains follows, all from one sample in a study of cytomegalovirus exposure and HLA in healthy donors. Only in-frame clones appear in the TCRdb table, and some are missing; sequencing was by immunoSEQ multiplex PCR. This table holds over 150,000 clones, roughly three quarters found once. Source material: PBMCs. The receptors derive from a male donor in good health and CMV-seronegative. Both conserved end residues are part of each CDR3. D genes are given only for firm matches. Clone size is stated in some rows and not others, as once, few, many or a class when expanded.

j_call cdr3_length clone_size v_call d_call cdr3_nt cdr3_aa
TRBJ2-5 14 - TRBV2 - TGTGCCAGCAGTGAATTGACAGTCCAAGAGACCCAGTACTTC CASSELTVQETQYF
TRBJ2-1 17 - TRBV5-1 TRBD2 TGCGCCAGCAGCTCGCGACGACTAGCGGGAGGGATCGATGAGCAGTTCTTC CASSSRRLAGGIDEQFF
TRBJ1-2 13 - TRBV18 - TGTGCCAGCTCACCTTCGGAGGACTATGGCTACACCTTC CASSPSEDYGYTF
TRBJ2-2 13 few TRBV9 - TGTGCCAGCAGCGTAGGACGGGGCGGGGAGCTGTTTTTT CASSVGRGGELFF
TRBJ2-1 18 - TRBV5-6 - TGTGCCAGCAGCCAGAGCGGGGCGCCGGGACACTCCTACAATGAGCAGTTCTTC CASSQSGAPGHSYNEQFF
TRBJ2-7 15 - TRBV10-3 TRBD2 TGTGCCATCAGTCCATCTCCGGGGGGACCCTACGAGCAGTACTTC CAISPSPGGPYEQYF
TRBJ2-5 13 once TRBV30 - TGTGCCTTGAACTTAGGGGGCCAAGAGACCCAGTACTTC CALNLGGQETQYF
TRBJ2-1 15 - TRBV5-4 TRBD2 TGTGCCAGCAGCCGGACTAGCGGGGGACACAATGAGCAGTTCTTC CASSRTSGGHNEQFF
TRBJ2-1 15 - TRBV7-9 - TGTGCCAGCAGCTTATCCTTCGACAGGCGCAATGAGCAGTTCTTC CASSLSFDRRNEQFF
TRBJ1-1 11 - TRBV27 - TGTGCCAGCAGCCCAGAGGTGGTGGCTTTCTTT CASSPEVVAFF
TRBJ2-3 15 - TRBV6-6 TRBD2 TGTGCCAGTAACCTACCGGGACTAGCTCCAGATACGCAGTATTTT CASNLPGLAPDTQYF
TRBJ1-4 14 - TRBV2 - TGTGCCAGCAGTGAAGCCGACAGTAGGGAAAAACTGTTTTTT CASSEADSREKLFF
TRBJ1-3 16 - TRBV6-5 TRBD1 TGTGCCAGCAGTTACGGGACAGGGAGCTCTGGAAACACCATATATTTT CASSYGTGSSGNTIYF
TRBJ1-3 16 - TRBV4-1 TRBD1 TGCGCCAGCAGCCTATTCTCGCAGGGGGCTGGAAACACCATATATTTT CASSLFSQGAGNTIYF
TRBJ1-3 16 - TRBV28 - TGTGCCAGCAGTTTAATCCCCGGCGGGGCGAGAAACACCATATATTTT CASSLIPGGARNTIYF
TRBJ1-5 11 - TRBV6-1 TRBD1 TGTGCCAGCACCGCGGACAGGACCCAGCATTTT CASTADRTQHF
TRBJ1-2 15 few TRBV19 - TGTGCCAGTAGTTCCGGGGGGGAAGCTAACTATGGCTACACCTTC CASSSGGEANYGYTF
TRBJ2-3 14 - TRBV19 TRBD1 TGTGCCAGTTCCCGACAGGGGGCCGCAGATACGCAGTATTTT CASSRQGAADTQYF
TRBJ2-1 15 once TRBV11-2 TRBD2 TGTGCCAGCAGCTTAGGTGGGGGGGCCTACAATGAGCAGTTCTTC CASSLGGGAYNEQFF
TRBJ2-3 17 - TRBV18 - TGTGCCAGCTCACCAGAACTGCTAGTAACTAGCACAGATACGCAGTATTTT CASSPELLVTSTDTQYF
TRBJ1-2 15 - TRBV29-1 TRBD1 TGCAGCGTTGAAGATCCGGACAGGCACTACTATGGCTACACCTTC CSVEDPDRHYYGYTF
TRBJ1-1 13 few TRBV7-3 - TGTGCCAGCAGCCAAGGCAGGGACACTGAAGCTTTCTTT CASSQGRDTEAFF
TRBJ2-1 14 - TRBV5-6 TRBD2 TGTGCCAGCAGCTTGGAGGCGGGAGGGTATGAGCAGTTCTTC CASSLEAGGYEQFF
TRBJ1-1 15 - TRBV6-5 TRBD1 TGTGCCAGCAGTTGGACAGGTCGGCTGACAACTGAAGCTTTCTTT CASSWTGRLTTEAFF
TRBJ2-7 15 - TRBV9 - TGTGCCAGCAGCGTAGGGGTCCAAATTGAGGACGAGCAGTACTTC CASSVGVQIEDEQYF
TRBJ2-3 16 - TRBV18 TRBD2 TGTGCCAGCTCACCGGCTAGCGGGGGGGCCTTGGGTACGCAGTATTTT CASSPASGGALGTQYF